Listed here are 28 T cell receptor beta chains from one sample, sequenced in a study of T cell responses to AZD1222 COVID-19 vaccine. TCRdb's table, derived via immunoSEQ multiplex PCR, lists solely in-frame clones and lacks some. This table holds tens of thousands of clones, 65% to 85% found once. This material consisted of peripheral blood, taken on day 0 of AZD1222 vaccination. The receptors were sampled from an adult in good health.

The gene calls are TRBV7-8 and TRBJ1-2, with D maybe TRBD1 (6 bases). This CDR3 contains 13 residues. Trimming left V 5 bases short and J 4 bases short, with 11 bases between. CDR1 SGHVS and CDR2 FQNEAQ come from the germline V gene. This CDR3 reads CASSPGGAYGYTF. CDR3 in DNA: TGTGCCAGCAGCCCCGGGGGGGCCTATGGCTACACCTTC.

The V and J genes are TRBV7-8 and TRBJ1-2; 8 bases align to TRBD1. Germline-derived CDR1 and CDR2 are SGHVS and FQNEAQ. With 5 bases clipped from V and 0 bases from J, the junction kept 2 bases outside the gene matches. The CDR3 length is 14 residues. Here the CDR3 DNA reads TGTGCCAGCAGCCCGGACAGGGCTAACTATGGCTACACCTTC. Its protein product is CASSPDRANYGYTF.

CDR3 in amino acids: CASSGGSSYEQYF. CDR3 sequence (DNA): TGTGCCAGCAGCGGGGGAAGCTCCTACGAGCAGTACTTC. The chain has TRBV6-5 and TRBJ2-7; TRBD2 might be the D (6 bases). The V and J ends lost 6 bases and 0 bases respectively, with 9 bases between them. The CDR3 is 13 amino acids. Germline assignment: CDR1 MNHEY and CDR2 SVGAGI.

V and J are TRBV11-1 and TRBJ2-3; D ambiguous. CDR1 and CDR2 from the germline V gene are SGHAT and FQDESV (reference sequence). V was clipped by 5 bases and J by 0 bases, with 15 bases between them. The CDR3 contains 16 residues. The CDR3 DNA sequence: TGTGCCAGCAGCCCCACGGCGACGCTTAGCACAGATACGCAGTATTTT. This encodes CASSPTATLSTDTQYF.

The CDR3, as DNA: TGTGCCATAGGGGAACCGGGACAGGGGGCGAACACCGGGGAGCTGTTTTTT. Its protein is CAIGEPGQGANTGELFF. This chain connects TRBV19 to TRBJ2-2; 11 positions agree with TRBD1. Germline-derived CDR1 and CDR2 are LNHDA and SQIVND (reference sequence). This CDR3 has 17 residues. Trimming cost V 10 bases and J 0 bases; bases outside gene matches: 10.

The genes are TRBV10-3 and TRBJ2-3; 9 bases align to TRBD2. J lost 1 base, V lost 0 bases, and 5 bases had no gene match. The germline V gene has CDR1 ENHRY and CDR2 SYGVKD. This CDR3 comprises 17 residues. Here the CDR3 reads CAISESGSGGGTDTQYF. The CDR3 DNA is TGTGCCATCAGTGAGTCAGGTAGCGGGGGCGGCACAGATACGCAGTATTTT.

The CDR3 DNA follows: TGCGCCAGCAGTGACCAGGGGAACACTGAAGCTTTCTTT. Translation gives CASSDQGNTEAFF. V gene TRBV5-1 combines with J gene TRBJ1-1; D possibly corresponds to TRBD1 (5 bases). CDR1 and CDR2 (germline): SGHRS, YFSETQ. V was trimmed by 5 bases and J by 1 base, leaving 9 bases between them. This CDR3 comprises 13 residues.

V usage is TRBV4-2 and J usage is TRBJ2-7; 7 nucleotides agree with TRBD2. Germline values: CDR1 LGHNA, CDR2 YNFKEQ. Losses at the gene ends were 0 bases for V and 4 bases for J; bases not matched to a gene: 9. The CDR3 loop spans 16 amino acids. The CDR3 DNA sequence: TGTGCCAGCAGCCAAGAGGTGGGGCGGGGGAATTACGAGCAGTACTTC. It translates to CASSQEVGRGNYEQYF.

The chain combines TRBV20-1 with TRBJ1-2; tentative D call: TRBD1 (5 bases). With 3 bases removed from V and 6 bases from J, the gap between germline ends came to 11 bases. The CDR3 has 12 residues. Germline assignment: CDR1 DFQATT and CDR2 SNEGSKA (reference sequence). The CDR3 DNA reads as TGCAGTGCTAGTTCGGGGCTGGATGGCTACACCTTC. This translates into CSASSGLDGYTF.

The chain is built from TRBV2 and TRBJ2-5; TRBD1 might be the D (5 bases). Germline V CDR1 and CDR2: SNHLY, FYNNEI. Trimming removed 5 bases at V and 0 bases at J, with 10 bases between. CDR3 length: 14 residues. The CDR3 region is CASSRQQYQETQYF. In DNA, the CDR3 is TGTGCCAGCAGTCGACAGCAGTACCAAGAGACCCAGTACTTC.

This clone was seen more than once but under ten times. V gene TRBV7-9 combines with J gene TRBJ2-5; D unclear. Trimming left V 5 bases short and J 4 bases short, with 14 bases between. The CDR3 contains 14 residues. The germline V gene encodes CDR1 SEHNR and CDR2 FQNEAQ (reference sequence). The CDR3 sequence: CASSEEVGVETQYF. In DNA form, the CDR3 reads TGTGCCAGCAGCGAAGAAGTTGGGGTAGAGACCCAGTACTTC.

The chain links TRBV12-3 or TRBV12-4 to TRBJ2-7; D might be TRBD1 or TRBD2, each matching 5 bases. V lost 8 bases and J 2 bases, leaving 10 bases between the germline ends. CDR3 size: 12 residues. The CDR3 DNA follows: TGTGCCAGCGGGAGACAGACCTACGAGCAGTACTTC. Translated: CASGRQTYEQYF.

V and J are TRBV4-1 and TRBJ1-5, with D possibly matching TRBD1 (5 bases). This CDR3 contains 18 residues. Germline loops: CDR1 MGHRA, CDR2 YSYEKL. Trimming took off 8 bases at V and 3 bases at J, with 26 bases between the two ends. Here the CDR3 reads CASSITGRGPIYNQPQHF. CDR3 sequence (DNA): TGCGCCAGCTCGATTACCGGGAGGGGCCCGATCTACAATCAGCCCCAGCATTTT.

The chain has TRBV4-1 and TRBJ1-4; tentatively, D is TRBD1 (5 bases). The CDR3 runs 16 residues. V was clipped by 4 bases and J by 0 bases, with 12 bases between them. From germline, CDR1 is MGHRA and CDR2 YSYEKL. In DNA, the CDR3 is TGCGCCAGCAGCCCGTCCCGGGACCCAACTAATGAAAAACTGTTTTTT. Translated, it gives CASSPSRDPTNEKLFF.

This clone was seen a handful of times. The chain uses TRBV5-4 and TRBJ2-5; D unresolved. Trimming cost V 1 base and J 5 bases, with 3 bases left between them. CDR3 length equals 11 residues. Germline loops: CDR1 SGHNT, CDR2 YYREEE (reference sequence). CDR3 protein: CASSLMETQYF. The CDR3 bases are TGTGCCAGCAGCTTGATGGAGACCCAGTACTTC.

The chain combines TRBV6-5 with TRBJ1-5; D is uncertain. Germline assignment: CDR1 MNHEY and CDR2 SVGAGI. V shed 6 bases and J shed 2 bases, with 5 bases lying between them. This CDR3 has 12 amino acids. CDR3 residues: CASRRGNQPQHF. The CDR3 nucleotides read TGTGCCAGCAGGCGGGGCAATCAGCCCCAGCATTTT.

This chain links TRBV11-1 with TRBJ1-1; 9 positions agree with TRBD1. This CDR3 contains 15 residues. CDR1 is SGHAT, CDR2 FQDESV, per germline (reference sequence). J lost 3 bases, V lost 4 bases, and 6 bases had no gene match. CDR3 nucleotides: TGTGCCAGCAGCTCCGCGGGACAGGGCTACACTGAAGCTTTCTTT. It translates to CASSSAGQGYTEAFF.

The chain is built from TRBV10-3 and TRBJ1-2; 7 nucleotides match TRBD1. V lost 4 bases to trimming and J lost 7 bases; unmatched junction nucleotides: 3. Germline lookup yields CDR1 ENHRY and CDR2 SYGVKD. The CDR3 spans 12 residues. This CDR3 is CAISAYRGGYTF. CDR3 sequence (DNA): TGTGCCATCAGTGCCTACAGGGGTGGCTACACCTTC.

The chain couples TRBV10-2 to TRBJ1-6, with a weak D call TRBD1 (6 bases). The CDR3 consists of 14 residues. With 2 bases removed from V and 10 bases from J, the gap between germline ends came to 12 bases. CDR1 WSHSY and CDR2 SAAADI come from the germline V gene. Here the CDR3 reads CASSERGVHSPLHF. CDR3 bases: TGCGCCAGCAGTGAGAGGGGGGTTCACTCACCCCTCCACTTT.

The V and J genes are TRBV28 and TRBJ1-2; D not certain. Trimming shortened V by 3 bases and J by 3 bases, and 5 bases separated the two germline ends. The CDR3 covers 12 residues. Germline V CDR1 and CDR2: MDHEN, SYDVKM. For the CDR3, the DNA is TGTGCCAGCAGTTTGAACGACTATGGCTACACCTTC. Amino acid sequence: CASSLNDYGYTF.

J is TRBJ2-7 and V is TRBV4-1; 9 bases align to TRBD1. The CDR3 sequence is 14 residues long. V gave up 3 bases and J gave up 3 bases; unmatched junction bases: 3. Germline assignment: CDR1 MGHRA and CDR2 YSYEKL. This chain's CDR3 is CASSQGQGHYEQYF. The DNA of the CDR3 is TGCGCCAGCAGCCAGGGACAGGGTCACTACGAGCAGTACTTC.

The V gene is TRBV6-2 or TRBV6-3, the J gene TRBJ2-3, with D unclear. V lost 2 bases and J lost 5, with 8 bases in between. The CDR3 runs to 13 residues. CDR1 and CDR2 from the germline V gene are MNHEY and SVGEGT. CDR3: CASSYRNRDTQYF. In DNA form, the CDR3 reads TGTGCCAGCAGTTACCGTAACCGAGATACGCAGTATTTT.

J is TRBJ1-3 and V is TRBV6-5; 9 bases are a match to TRBD1. Per germline, CDR1 MNHEY and CDR2 SVGAGI. J gave up 5 bases and V 4 bases, and 9 bases lay outside the gene matches. CDR3 length equals 16 residues. Here the CDR3 DNA reads TGTGCCAGCAGTTCTTCCGGGACAGGGAAAAGAAACACCATATATTTT. It translates to CASSSSGTGKRNTIYF.

In regard to this clone: An end of the junction differs from the germline gene, which may be a read error. The chain recombines TRBV6-1 with TRBJ2-1; TRBD1 aligns across 9 bases. There are 13 residues in the CDR3. Germline values: CDR1 MNHNS, CDR2 SASEGT. The CDR3 coding sequence is TGTGCCAGCAGTGAAGCGTTCCGGGACAGGGTTATCTTC. Translated: CASSEAFRDRVIF.

The chain employs TRBV11-3 and TRBJ2-2; a weak D match, TRBD1 (6 bases). The germline V and J ends were trimmed by 5 bases and 0 bases, with 13 bases remaining between them. The CDR3 loop spans 16 amino acids. Germline CDR1 SGHNT, CDR2 YENEEA. This CDR3 is CASSPRTVTNTGELFF. As DNA, the CDR3 is TGTGCCAGCAGCCCGCGGACAGTAACGAACACCGGGGAGCTGTTTTTT.

The V call is TRBV6-5, the J call TRBJ2-7; possibly TRBD2 for D (6 bases). Germline V gives CDR1 MNHEY, CDR2 SVGAGI. V was clipped by 5 bases and J by 3 bases, with 11 bases between them. The length of the CDR3 is 13 residues. CDR3 nucleotides: TGTGCCAGCAGTACCGGGACTTACTACGAGCAGTACTTC. Protein: CASSTGTYYEQYF.

This chain uses TRBV2 with TRBJ1-1; 7 positions match TRBD1. Germline trimming cut 6 bases from V and 1 base from J; bases unmatched to any gene: 5. This CDR3 region has 14 residues. Per germline, CDR1 SNHLY and CDR2 FYNNEI. The CDR3 protein is CASRVQGTNTEAFF. CDR3 DNA: TGTGCCAGCAGGGTACAGGGGACGAACACTGAAGCTTTCTTT.

The V gene is TRBV5-4, the J gene TRBJ2-7, with D tentatively TRBD2 (7 bases). The V and J ends lost 4 bases and 2 bases respectively, with 13 bases between them. Per the germline V gene, CDR1 is SGHNT and CDR2 is YYREEE (reference sequence). The CDR3 has 14 residues. CDR3 bases: TGTGCCAGCAGCCTGAGAGGGGGGGCCTACGAGCAGTACTTC. Translation: CASSLRGGAYEQYF.